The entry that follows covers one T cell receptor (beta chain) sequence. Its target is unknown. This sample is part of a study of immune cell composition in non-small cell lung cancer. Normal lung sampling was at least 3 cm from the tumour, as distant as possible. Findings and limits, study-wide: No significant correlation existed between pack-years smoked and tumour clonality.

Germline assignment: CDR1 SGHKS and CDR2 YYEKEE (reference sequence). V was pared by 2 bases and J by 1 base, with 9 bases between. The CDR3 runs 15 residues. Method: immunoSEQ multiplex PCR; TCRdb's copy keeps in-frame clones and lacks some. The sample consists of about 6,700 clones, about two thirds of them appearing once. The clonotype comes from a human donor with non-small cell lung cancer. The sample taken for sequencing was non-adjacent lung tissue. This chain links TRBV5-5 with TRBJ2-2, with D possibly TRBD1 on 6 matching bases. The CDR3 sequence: CASSFPGVNTGELFF. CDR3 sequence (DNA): TGTGCCAGCAGCTTTCCAGGGGTGAACACCGGGGAGCTGTTTTTT.